The source of this TCR beta chain is a study of cytomegalovirus exposure and HLA in healthy donors. Study summary: The use of the same platform for the 90 to 150 validation repertoires and the 600 to 700 first-cohort repertoires was reported by a later analysis. Study-level findings and limits: Cytomegalovirus status was reportedly diagnosed by the classifier with high sensitivity and specificity. Rarity marked most TCR sequences, yet some public TCRs occurred in many donors. Subsequent analysis showed first-cohort TCR clusters tending to co-occur in roughly 130 validation repertoires.

The repertoire was sequenced with immunoSEQ multiplex PCR; TCRdb's copy has only in-frame clones and lacks some. The sample consists of some 150,000 clones, around 90% of them appearing once. V was pared by 6 bases and J by 2 bases, with 11 bases between. CDR3 length: 14 residues. Germline loops: CDR1 MNHNS, CDR2 SASEGT. Note on this clone: Its antigen remains unknown.

The chain employs TRBV6-1 and TRBJ1-3, with a tentative D call TRBD1 (6 bases). This TCR came from a woman aged 18 to 35 in good health and CMV-seropositive. Specimen: PBMCs. As DNA, the CDR3 is TGTGCCAGCAGACGAACAGGGACTGGAAACACCATATATTTT. It encodes CASRRTGTGNTIYF.